This entry is about one T cell receptor beta chain. Its antigen is as yet unknown. 60 Vbeta and 13 Jbeta primers were used in PCR. Profiled with immunoSEQ multiplex PCR; TCRdb holds only in-frame clones, not every one. The sample shows some 96,000 clones, 64% of them seen only once. This record comes from a study of cytomegalovirus exposure and HLA in healthy donors. Germline V gene lookup returns CDR1 MNHEY and CDR2 SVGAGI. With V trimmed by 5 bases and J by 5 bases, 9 bases remained unmatched. CDR3 length: 15 residues. Study-level findings and limits: In a later analysis, CMV-associated beta chains were mostly HLA-associated, it appeared.

Specimen: PBMCs. This sequence originates from a man in his sixties in good health and CMV-seronegative. The rearrangement joins TRBV6-5 to TRBJ1-5, with TRBD1 identical over 7 bases. The CDR3 here is CASSGRNRGDQPQHF. The CDR3 nucleotides read TGTGCCAGCAGTGGACGGAACAGGGGCGATCAGCCCCAGCATTTT.